This TCR beta chain was identified in a study of T cells in Graves' hyperthyroidism and ophthalmopathy (dated by TCRdb to between 2019 and 2020). Notes on the research overall: To identify TCR V-J signatures that set the groups apart, the researchers used a discovery cohort of 90 to 100 patients, made up of under 50 with Graves' ophthalmopathy and some 58 with stable Graves' hyperthyroidism. Prospective prediction of ophthalmopathy was tested in an independent validation cohort of fewer than 20 hyperthyroidism patients and 17 patients who later progressed to ophthalmopathy. The 100 discovery patients were randomly split 7:3 into training and test sets. In six Graves' hyperthyroidism patients, the study also compared T-cell repertoires from thyroid tissue with T-cell repertoires from blood. After sampling, hyperthyroidism patients received methimazole starting at 30 mg daily, and ophthalmopathy patients received high-dose intravenous methylprednisolone. The paper reports TCR Vbeta CDR3 sequencing of over 120 peripheral blood samples: under 45 ophthalmopathy, under 80 hyperthyroidism and around 17 progressor patients. Paper-wide results and their limitations: In validation, the model predicted progression to ophthalmopathy with 60% to 71% sensitivity and around 72% specificity, a median of approximately 6.7 months before onset. No statistical method was used to set the sample size in advance, and investigators knew the group allocation. In cross-validation, a model built on a 13 V-J signature told ophthalmopathy apart from stable hyperthyroidism with over 85% sensitivity and approximately 84% specificity, and in testing the same model reached 80%/75%. Blood samples also contained most of the expanded thyroid clonotypes (frequency above 0.001), which suggests that blood repertoires may reflect thyroid immune responses.

About this clonotype: No antigen is known for it. Base qualities are not at hand, and no much larger clone is one base apart.

Graves' hyperthyroidism was defined as stable when no progression to ophthalmopathy occurred over 18 months of follow-up. Hyperthyroidism patients were aged 18 to 65 years and newly diagnosed, with disease duration of less than 2 months. Patients with uncontrolled infections, other autoimmune diseases, pregnancy or lactation were excluded. Diagnoses were established on the basis of clinical symptoms, serum thyroxine and TRAb, thyroid ultrasound, and orbital computed tomography. Trizol reagent was used to extract total RNA, and RNA quality was then checked on an Agilent 2100 Bioanalyzer. The TCR beta CDR3 regions were amplified from the RNA transcripts. The first round of RT-PCR for the TCR CDR3 was performed with the HTBI primer set and the Qiagen OneStep RT-PCR kit. Libraries were constructed in a second round of multiplex PCR, after which size selection and purification were performed. Libraries were sequenced paired-end with 100 bp reads on an Illumina HiSeq2000. The paper's data handling went like this. SOAPnuke was used to process the raw data, removing reads that contained adapters or uncalled bases, had a mean Phred below 15, or lacked an exact match to the constant primer or identifier. COPE v1.2.5 was used to merge the high-quality paired reads, and each unique nucleotide sequence was defined as a clonotype. Clonotypes were aligned to IMGT TRBV, TRBD and TRBJ reference segments using MiTCR v1.1. Only V-J combinations with frequency above 0.0001, covering approximately 99% of repertoires, were analysed. A TCS score was defined as the ratio between F50 (clonal expansion) and ExV (chaos), using BLOSUM62-based TCRdist between CDR3 peptides within each V-J. Welch's t-statistics and random forest reduced 450 to 600 V-J features to some 14, which were used in a naive Bayes classifier (R e1071). The similarity between thyroid and blood repertoires was quantified using the Morisita-Horn index. Using fastp trimming at Q25 and MiXCR clonotype assembly, TCRdb reanalyzed the public sequencing data and kept in-frame beta chains. Duplicate CDR3 protein sequences are folded into a single record with the most common DNA and genes. TCRdb, rather than the study authors, made the V and J calls. This sample has 450,000 to 700,000 distinct CDR3 sequences in its table, and about 43% of those were observed once. The biggest ten clones account for about 7.8% of the sample.

Source material: peripheral blood or thyroid tissue (not recorded which). The TCR sequence derives from a woman in her late teens or twenties with Graves' hyperthyroidism.

The DNA reads as follows: TGTGCCAGCAGCTTAGGAGGGGAGCATCGGAACACCATATATTTT. This gives the protein CASSLGGEHRNTIYF. This receptor chain uses TRBV7-9 and TRBJ1-3; a weak D assignment points to TRBD1 (5 bases agree). Trimming at the junction amounts to 1 base on V and 7 bases on J, and the germline ends lie 14 bases apart. From the cysteine through the phenylalanine, the CDR3 covers 15 amino acids. CDR3 DNA is the only sequence kept; it has 45 bases, read in frame from the first base. The germline V gene (reference sequence) yields SEHNR for CDR1 and FQNEAQ for CDR2.